The rows below give T cell receptor beta chains drawn from one sample of a study of T-cell memory formation after mild COVID-19. TCRdb fed the 5' RACE reads into MiXCR, producing one record per CDR3 protein. The sample includes a few hundred thousand distinct CDR3 sequences, around 28% of them seen just once. The specimen sequenced was PBMCs or a T cell subset sorted from them (not recorded which). The receptors were gathered from an adult woman who had mild COVID-19 (a few samples of this study predate the infection). Cell type and time point are not known. The CDR3 runs from the conserved cysteine through the conserved F or W. The order of the fields is J gene, D gene, V gene, clone size, CDR3 protein, CDR3 DNA. The D gene is left open where the match is weak. Part of the rows lack a size; the others show once, few, many or a class for expanded clones.

>TRBJ2-7|TRBD1|TRBV3-1|-
CASSPGAGTGGEQYF
TGTGCCAGCAGCCCAGGGGCCGGGACAGGGGGCGAGCAGTACTTC
>TRBJ2-1|TRBD2|TRBV5-6|-
CASSLRASGGRNEQFF
TGTGCCAGCAGCTTGCGAGCTAGCGGGGGCCGCAATGAGCAGTTCTTC
>TRBJ2-7|TRBD2|TRBV20-1|few
CSAESGTGSYEQYF
TGCAGTGCTGAGAGCGGGACGGGATCCTACGAGCAGTACTTC
>TRBJ2-7|TRBD1|TRBV6-5|many
CASSSLTGGTSYEQYF
TGTGCCAGCAGTTCGTTGACAGGGGGCACCTCCTACGAGCAGTACTTC
>TRBJ1-1|-|TRBV9|-
CASSVATELNTEAFF
TGTGCCAGCAGCGTAGCGACAGAACTGAACACTGAAGCTTTCTTT
>TRBJ2-7|-|TRBV11-1|-
CASSLTPAGTSTYEQYF
TGTGCCAGCAGCTTAACCCCCGCCGGGACATCTACCTACGAGCAGTACTTC
>TRBJ1-1|TRBD1|TRBV6-5|-
CASRLDRGGRNTEAFF
TGTGCCAGCAGATTAGACAGGGGGGGAAGGAACACTGAAGCTTTCTTT
>TRBJ2-1|-|TRBV6-5|-
CASRKGGDYNEQFF
TGTGCCAGCAGAAAGGGGGGTGACTACAATGAGCAGTTCTTC
>TRBJ2-3|-|TRBV4-2|-
CASSQDLEGADTQYF
TGTGCCAGCAGCCAAGATCTTGAGGGGGCAGATACGCAGTATTTT
>TRBJ2-1|TRBD2|TRBV7-6|few
CASSRPGLAGDNEQFF
TGTGCCAGCAGCCGTCCGGGACTAGCGGGGGACAATGAGCAGTTCTTC
>TRBJ1-1|-|TRBV4-1|few
CASSPPAGQNTEAFF
TGCGCCAGCAGCCCGCCGGCAGGACAGAACACTGAAGCTTTCTTT
>TRBJ1-2|-|TRBV4-2|few
CASSQDFQGISDGYTF
TGTGCCAGCAGCCAAGATTTTCAGGGGATCAGTGATGGCTACACCTTC
>TRBJ2-1|-|TRBV12-3/TRBV12-4|-
CASSPGPRYEQFF
TGTGCCAGCAGCCCGGGACCTCGCTATGAGCAGTTCTTC
>TRBJ1-1|-|TRBV7-8|few
CASSLGGRHTEAFF
TGTGCCAGCAGCTTAGGAGGCAGACACACTGAAGCTTTCTTT
>TRBJ2-3|-|TRBV7-9|-
CASSLDMPTDTQYF
TGTGCCAGCAGCTTGGACATGCCCACAGATACGCAGTATTTT
>TRBJ2-6|-|TRBV12-3/TRBV12-4|-
CASSRAQRSGANVLTF
TGTGCCAGCAGTCGGGCCCAGCGTTCCGGGGCCAACGTCCTGACTTTC
>TRBJ2-3|-|TRBV30|-
CAWSPGAGADTQYF
TGTGCCTGGAGTCCCGGGGCGGGGGCCGATACGCAGTATTTT